A single sample gave rise to the 2 T cell receptor beta chains below, sequenced in a study of cytomegalovirus exposure and HLA in healthy donors. The PCR had 60 Vbeta and 13 Jbeta primers. Assay used: immunoSEQ multiplex PCR; TCRdb lists only in-frame clones, some missing. The sample lists 190,000 or so clones, around four fifths seen once, with 6.5% in the top ten. Specimen: PBMCs. The receptor set was obtained from a woman aged 45 to 65 in good health and CMV-seropositive.

This sequence joins TRBV7-2 and TRBJ2-1, with D possibly matching TRBD1 (5 bases). The V gene lost 7 bases and the J gene lost 1 base, with 14 bases spanning the gap. There are 15 residues in the CDR3. Germline-derived CDR1 and CDR2 are SGHTA and FQGNSA. The CDR3 sequence is CASTPDTGSYNEQFF. The CDR3 bases are TGTGCCAGCACCCCGGACACCGGATCCTACAATGAGCAGTTCTTC.

The chain couples TRBV5-6 to TRBJ1-1; D unclear. V shed 2 bases and J shed 1 base, with 6 bases lying between them. Per germline, CDR1 SGHDT and CDR2 YYEEEE. This CDR3 is built from 13 residues. The CDR3 DNA sequence: TGTGCCAGCAGCTTCGAGAAGAACACTGAAGCTTTCTTT. This translates into CASSFEKNTEAFF.